This passage covers 9 T cell receptor beta chains from one sample sequenced in a study of cytomegalovirus exposure and HLA in healthy donors. PCR used 60 Vbeta primers and 13 Jbeta primers. Sequenced by immunoSEQ multiplex PCR; TCRdb stores in-frame clones only, minus some. The sample yields fewer than 200,000 clones, approximately 84% seen once. The source material was PBMCs. All receptors come from a female donor in good health and CMV-seronegative.

The chain has TRBV7-2 and TRBJ2-7; D possibly corresponds to TRBD2 (5 bases). The V gene lost 5 bases and the J gene lost 1 base, with 9 bases spanning the gap. The CDR3 is made up of 13 amino acids. From germline, CDR1 is SGHTA and CDR2 FQGNSA. This CDR3 is CASSRSGSYEQYF. In nucleotides, the CDR3 is TGTGCCAGCAGCAGAAGCGGATCCTACGAGCAGTACTTC.

The chain recombines TRBV27 with TRBJ2-3; a possible D gene is TRBD2 (6 bases). The CDR3 loop spans 13 amino acids. With 6 bases removed from V and 6 bases from J, the gap between germline ends came to 13 bases. CDR1 and CDR2 (germline): MNHEY, SMNVEV (reference sequence). The CDR3 region has the DNA TGTGCCAGCAGGGGGGGTCAACCCGATACGCAGTATTTT. As protein: CASRGGQPDTQYF.

This clone came up a few times. The chain recombines TRBV11-2 with TRBJ2-3, with 7 nucleotides matching TRBD2. This CDR3 is 17 amino acids long. From germline, CDR1 is SGHAT and CDR2 FQNNGV. The trim removed 7 bases at V and 6 bases at J, leaving 19 bases unmatched. Here the CDR3 DNA reads TGTGCCAGCACTCCCCGGGAAGTGTGGGGGGGGTCGGATACGCAGTATTTT. This translates into CASTPREVWGGSDTQYF.

V is TRBV4-2 and J is TRBJ1-2; TRBD1 might be the D (6 bases). Trimming cost V 1 base and J 2 bases, with 17 bases left between them. Per germline, CDR1 LGHNA and CDR2 YNFKEQ. The CDR3 is 17 residues long. The CDR3 protein is CASSQGTGWDRNYGYTF. CDR3 in DNA: TGTGCCAGCAGCCAAGGTACAGGGTGGGATCGGAACTATGGCTACACCTTC.

The V gene is TRBV30, the J gene TRBJ1-6, with a tentative D call TRBD1 (5 bases). Germline lookup yields CDR1 GTSNPN and CDR2 SVGIG (reference sequence). The CDR3 extends over 14 amino acids. V was clipped by 3 bases and J by 10 bases, with 16 bases between them. CDR3 DNA: TGTGCCTGGAGCAGCAGGGTAATTCGCTCACCCCTCCACTTT. Its protein is CAWSSRVIRSPLHF.

The chain carries TRBV6-6 and TRBJ2-7; weak D call: TRBD2 (7 bases). This CDR3 spans 15 amino acids. Trimming removed 4 bases at V and 5 bases at J, with 18 bases between. Germline values: CDR1 MNHNY, CDR2 SVGAGI (reference sequence). The CDR3 region is CASSWGGLSHHEQYF. CDR3 bases: TGTGCCAGCAGTTGGGGGGGCCTCAGCCACCACGAGCAGTACTTC.

The chain recombines TRBV28 with TRBJ1-4; D remains unclear. Trimming took off 6 bases at V and 10 bases at J, with 9 bases between the two ends. Germline loops: CDR1 MDHEN, CDR2 SYDVKM. The CDR3 has 11 amino acids. As DNA, the CDR3 is TGTGCCAGCAGCTGGCTTGGAAAACTGTTTTTT. This codes for CASSWLGKLFF.

V is TRBV29-1 and J is TRBJ2-1, with 8 bases matching TRBD2. With V trimmed by 7 bases and J by 9 bases, 17 bases remained unmatched. The germline V gene encodes CDR1 SQVTM and CDR2 ANQGSEA. The CDR3 runs to 15 residues. CDR3 amino acids: CSAGVIAGSPGEQFF. The CDR3 nucleotides are TGCAGCGCTGGGGTAATAGCGGGATCTCCGGGTGAGCAGTTCTTC.

The chain uses TRBV9 and TRBJ1-1; 10 bases are a match to TRBD1. The J segment lost 4 bases and the V segment lost 1 base, leaving 4 bases of the junction unmatched. CDR1 and CDR2 (germline): SGDLS, YYNGEE. The CDR3 runs to 15 residues. The CDR3 sequence is CASSVTGQGGTEAFF. CDR3 DNA: TGTGCCAGCAGCGTAACAGGACAGGGGGGCACTGAAGCTTTCTTT.